The 16 T cell receptor beta chains reported below all come from one sample, sequenced in a study of blood T cells in healthy people across ages. The use of a sample-barcoded 5' primer and a J-beta primer mix characterized a second PCR of about 7 to 12 cycles. TCRdb fed the 5' RACE reads into MiXCR, producing one record per CDR3 protein. Counted here are around 900,000 distinct CDR3 sequences, roughly 50% occurring once; the ten biggest clones make up about a fifth. Sequenced: blood. The source is a woman aged 60-70 years in good health.

This chain links TRBV13 with TRBJ2-1, with D possibly TRBD2 on 6 matching bases. Germline CDR1 PRHDT, CDR2 FYEKMQ (reference sequence). The CDR3 runs to 15 residues. Trimming stripped 3 bases from V and 7 bases from J, with 16 bases between. CDR3 in amino acids: CASSFDGSGKNEQFF. The CDR3 DNA reads as TGTGCCAGCAGCTTTGACGGGAGCGGTAAAAATGAGCAGTTCTTC.

The rearrangement joins TRBV28 to TRBJ2-3, with TRBD2 identical over 10 bases. Trimming cost V 4 bases and J 10 bases; bases outside gene matches: 11. CDR1 and CDR2 (germline): MDHEN, SYDVKM. This CDR3 comprises 15 residues. The DNA of the CDR3 is TGTGCCAGCAGTTCGGTTGGAAGCGGGAGGGGATCGCAGTATTTT. Residues: CASSSVGSGRGSQYF. Complete variable domain (other parts from reference TRBV28 and TRBJ2-3): DVKVTQSSRYLVKRTGEKVFLECVQDMDHENMFWYRQDPGLGLRLIYFSYDVKMKEKGDIPEGYSVSREKKERFSLILESASTNQTSMYLCASSSVGSGRGSQYFGPGTRLTVL.

At least ten counts were recorded for this clonotype. This sequence joins TRBV7-2 and TRBJ2-5, with D unclear. The CDR3 contains 13 residues. The V gene lost 1 base and the J gene lost 5 bases, with 8 bases spanning the gap. Germline assignment: CDR1 SGHTA and CDR2 FQGNSA. The CDR3 sequence is CASSLVLGETQYF. The CDR3 region has the DNA TGTGCCAGCAGCTTAGTCTTAGGGGAGACCCAGTACTTC.

This clonotype was found a few times. The chain recombines TRBV5-1 with TRBJ2-3; 8 nucleotides agree with TRBD1. The germline V gene has CDR1 SGHRS and CDR2 YFSETQ. There are 14 residues in the CDR3. The V and J ends lost 1 base and 5 bases, in that order; junction bases with no gene match: 3. This CDR3 reads CASSLSDRGDTQYF. The CDR3 DNA sequence: TGCGCCAGCAGCTTGAGTGACAGGGGAGATACGCAGTATTTT.

The chain recombines TRBV7-9 with TRBJ2-7; TRBD2 agrees at 13 bases. Germline-derived CDR1 and CDR2 are SEHNR and FQNEAQ (reference sequence). This CDR3 has 17 amino acids. Germline trimming cut 8 bases from V and 4 bases from J; bases unmatched to any gene: 14. The CDR3, as DNA: TGTGCCAGCCCGGGACCTCCTAGGACTAGCGGGAGTTACGAGCAGTACTTC. Its translation is CASPGPPRTSGSYEQYF.

CDR3 sequence: CASSSWASGSEQFF. The CDR3 DNA sequence: TGTGCCAGCAGTTCATGGGCTAGCGGGAGCGAGCAGTTCTTC. The chain has TRBV28 and TRBJ2-1; 10 bases match TRBD2. Germline CDR1 is MDHEN and CDR2 is SYDVKM. The CDR3 has 14 amino acids. V gave up 4 bases and J gave up 10 bases; unmatched junction bases: 7.

This sequence joins TRBV4-3 and TRBJ2-1, with 7 bases matching TRBD1. V was clipped by 4 bases and J by 3 bases; unmatched bases: 6. The germline CDR1 and CDR2 sequences are LGHNA and YSLEER. The CDR3 runs 15 residues. CDR3 protein: CASSRDRVNYNEQFF. CDR3 bases: TGCGCCAGCAGCCGCGACAGGGTTAACTACAATGAGCAGTTCTTC.

This clonotype was picked up a small number of times. This chain connects TRBV20-1 to TRBJ2-7; the match to TRBD2 covers 8 bases. Germline V CDR1 and CDR2: DFQATT, SNEGSKA (reference sequence). The CDR3 is 13 residues long. V gave up 4 bases and J gave up 7 bases; unmatched junction bases: 9. CDR3 region: CSATGLAGGEQYF. Written as DNA, the CDR3 is TGCAGTGCTACTGGACTAGCCGGGGGTGAGCAGTACTTC.

This clonotype was seen a handful of times. The CDR3 coding sequence is TGTGCCAGCACCAAAAGAGGGGGGAGCAATTCACCCCTCCACTTT. Translation gives CASTKRGGSNSPLHF. The chain joins TRBV7-2 to TRBJ1-6; weak D call: TRBD1 (6 bases). V was trimmed by 7 bases and J by 7 bases, leaving 17 bases between them. This CDR3 contains 15 residues. Germline values: CDR1 SGHTA, CDR2 FQGNSA.

This chain's CDR3 is CASSQESLAVGTQYF. The CDR3 DNA follows: TGTGCCAGCAGCCAGGAATCACTAGCGGTCGGTACACAGTATTTT. V usage is TRBV3-1 and J usage is TRBJ2-3; 8 nucleotides line up with TRBD2. Germline V gives CDR1 LGHDT, CDR2 YNNKEL (reference sequence). The J segment lost 12 bases and the V segment lost 3 bases, leaving 14 bases of the junction unmatched. This CDR3 region has 15 residues.

This chain joins TRBV20-1 and TRBJ2-7, with D perhaps TRBD1 (5 bases). The CDR3 has 12 residues. V was pared by 4 bases and J by 5 bases, with 12 bases between. CDR1 and CDR2 (germline): DFQATT, SNEGSKA (reference sequence). The CDR3 nucleotides are TGCAGTGCTAAAAACAGGTTAAACGAGCAGTACTTC. It yields the protein CSAKNRLNEQYF.

The rearrangement links TRBV6-2 or TRBV6-3 to TRBJ2-7; no reliable D call. Trimming shortened V by 6 bases and J by 7 bases, and 16 bases separated the two germline ends. The CDR3 covers 13 residues. CDR1 is MNHEY, CDR2 SVGEGT, per germline. The CDR3 loop reads CASRSVGRWEQYF. The CDR3 DNA is TGTGCCAGCAGGAGTGTAGGCCGCTGGGAGCAGTACTTC.

In its sample, this clonotype was seen a few times. The chain uses TRBV11-1 and TRBJ2-6, with TRBD1 identical over 7 bases. The trim removed 3 bases at V and 5 bases at J, leaving 7 bases unmatched. The germline CDR1 and CDR2 sequences are SGHAT and FQDESV (reference sequence). The CDR3 extends over 16 amino acids. This chain's CDR3 is CASSLGQSMRANVLTF. DNA for the CDR3: TGTGCCAGCAGCTTGGGACAGTCGATGAGGGCCAACGTCCTGACTTTC.

V gene TRBV4-1 combines with J gene TRBJ2-3; no clear D gene. The germline gives CDR1 MGHRA, CDR2 YSYEKL. The V gene lost 4 bases and the J gene lost 2 bases, with 10 bases spanning the gap. The length of the CDR3 is 14 residues. CDR3 loop: CASSLLEPTDTQYF. The CDR3 nucleotides are TGCGCCAGCAGCCTATTGGAGCCCACAGATACGCAGTATTTT.

A note on this clonotype: The conserved closing phenylalanine or tryptophan is absent in this CDR3, likely reflecting a read error. The chain is built from TRBV4-1 and TRBJ2-1; D gene unclear. Germline assignment: CDR1 MGHRA and CDR2 YSYEKL. V lost 4 bases, J lost 9 bases, and 10 bases lay in between. The CDR3 is 12 amino acids. CDR3 DNA sequence: TGCGCCAGCAGCCTTTCAGTTAGTGAGCAGTTCTTA. Translating it yields CASSLSVSEQFL.

Only a few counts were recorded for this clonotype. The CDR3 protein is CASSFSGDRGYTF. The CDR3 DNA reads TGTGCCAGCAGCTTTTCCGGGGATAGGGGCTACACCTTC. The rearrangement uses TRBV13 and TRBJ1-2; D is unresolved. Per germline, CDR1 PRHDT and CDR2 FYEKMQ (reference sequence). The length of the CDR3 is 13 residues. V was cut by 3 bases and J by 8 bases, with 13 bases left in between.